Listed below are T cell receptor beta chains from one sample, sequenced in a study of lung T cells in sarcoidosis with Löfgren's syndrome. TCRdb re-called the reads with MiXCR, one entry per CDR3 protein. The profile shows some 19,000 distinct CDR3 sequences, under 25% of them singletons. Sequenced input: CD4+ T cells from bronchoalveolar lavage. The receptors come from a human donor with sarcoidosis (Löfgren's syndrome or another form), or a control subject (not recorded which). CDR3s include the opening cysteine and the closing phenylalanine or tryptophan. D genes are given only for firm matches. The size field is filled for only some rows; it gives once, few, many or a size class.

TRBD2	TRBJ2-7	medium-sized	TRBV27	TGTGCCAGCAGTCCCCTCCCGGGGGGAGGCGGGAGTATCCACGAGCAGTACTTC	CASSPLPGGGGSIHEQYF
.	TRBJ1-1	many	TRBV19	TGTGCCAGTAGTATAGGTAAAGGGAGAAGCATGAACACTGAAGCTTTCTTT	CASSIGKGRSMNTEAFF
.	TRBJ2-3	many	TRBV29-1	TGCAGCGTTCTGGAGGCCTCAGATACGCAGTATTTT	CSVLEASDTQYF
.	TRBJ2-1	.	TRBV7-3	TGTGCCAGCAGCCCCGGAACGGGAAGGAGTATAAATGAGCAGTTCTTC	CASSPGTGRSINEQFF
.	TRBJ2-1	.	TRBV5-6	TGTGCCAGCAGCTTGCGGGCTTCTATGGAGTTCTTC	CASSLRASMEFF
.	TRBJ1-5	many	TRBV2	TGTGCCAGCAGTGCGACGAGTAGCAATCAGCCCCAGCATTTT	CASSATSSNQPQHF
.	TRBJ2-1	many	TRBV4-3	TGCGCCAGGCGGGAATTCAATGAGCAGTTCTTC	CARREFNEQFF
.	TRBJ2-3	.	TRBV29-1	TGCAGCGTTGCCGGGCTAGGAGGGACAGATGCGCAGTATTTT	CSVAGLGGTDAQYF
.	TRBJ1-5	medium-sized	TRBV20-1	TGCAGTGCTAGTATTGCGGGATATAGCAATCAGCCCCAGCATTTT	CSASIAGYSNQPQHF
TRBD1	TRBJ1-2	.	TRBV12-3/TRBV12-4	TGTGCCAGCAGGCCAGACAGGGATCGGAACTATGGCTACGCCTTC	CASRPDRDRNYGYAF
.	TRBJ2-3	medium-sized	TRBV7-2	TGTGCCAGCAGCTATGGAGATACGCAGTATTTT	CASSYGDTQYF
.	TRBJ2-3	many	TRBV19	TGTGCCAGTAGTGAAGTAGATACGCAGTATTTT	CASSEVDTQYF
.	TRBJ2-5	many	TRBV10-3	TGTGCCATCAGTGACGACAGACAAGAGACCCAGTACTTC	CAISDDRQETQYF
.	TRBJ2-1	many	TRBV27	TGTGCCAGCAGCTTATCGAGGTTAAGCTCCTACAATGAGCAGTTCTTC	CASSLSRLSSYNEQFF
.	TRBJ2-6	medium-sized	TRBV6-1	TGTGCCAGCAGTTCGGACAGCTCTGGGGCCAACGTCCTGACTTTC	CASSSDSSGANVLTF
.	TRBJ2-5	.	TRBV6-2/TRBV6-3	TGTGCCAGCAGCCTCGGCGCAAAAGAGACCCAGTACTTC	CASSLGAKETQYF
TRBD1	TRBJ2-1	.	TRBV29-1	TGCAGCGTGGAGAAGGGGGCCGGAGGCTCCTACAATGAGCAGTTCTTC	CSVEKGAGGSYNEQFF
TRBD1	TRBJ1-1	medium-sized	TRBV7-2	TGTGCCAGCCACCGGGACAGGAACACTGAAGCTTTCTTT	CASHRDRNTEAFF
TRBD2	TRBJ2-5	few	TRBV7-2	TGTGCCAGCAGCTTAGAGCTAGCGGGAGTACGGGAGACCCAGTACTTC	CASSLELAGVRETQYF
.	TRBJ1-1	many	TRBV7-3	TGTGCCAGCAGTAGTGACAGGTACACTGAAGCTTTCTTT	CASSSDRYTEAFF
.	TRBJ1-2	many	TRBV2	TGTGCCAGCAGTGTAGGCAGAGGGGATGGCTACACCTTC	CASSVGRGDGYTF
.	TRBJ2-6	.	TRBV7-9	TGTGCCGGCAGCTTTGGGTCTGGGGCCAACGTCCTGACTTTC	CAGSFGSGANVLTF
TRBD1	TRBJ2-5	.	TRBV30	TGTGCCTGGAGTGTACAGGGGGAAGAGACCCAGTACTTC	CAWSVQGEETQYF
TRBD1	TRBJ2-2	medium-sized	TRBV6-6	TGTGCCAGCAGTTACTCCCGGATCAGGGGGACCGGGGAGCTGTTTTTT	CASSYSRIRGTGELFF
.	TRBJ2-3	many	TRBV7-2	TGTGCCAGCAGCTCGGGGGGCACAGATACGCAGTATTTT	CASSSGGTDTQYF
.	TRBJ2-3	many	TRBV7-2	TGTGCCAGCAGCTTAGACAGGTACACAGATACGCAGTATTTT	CASSLDRYTDTQYF
TRBD2	TRBJ2-7	medium-sized	TRBV6-6	TGTGCCAGCAGTTACGATACTAGCGGCTCCTACGAGCAGTACTTC	CASSYDTSGSYEQYF
TRBD2	TRBJ2-7	few	TRBV19	TGTGCCAGTAGTATAAGTGATCACGGGAGGAACACCTACGAGCAGTACTTC	CASSISDHGRNTYEQYF
.	TRBJ2-3	few	TRBV19	TGTGCCAGTAGTCCCGGACCCCCCCGGACAGATACGCAGTATTTT	CASSPGPPRTDTQYF
.	TRBJ2-7	.	TRBV10-3	TGTGCCATCAGTCCTGACCGCTGCGAGCAGTACTTC	CAISPDRCEQYF
TRBD1	TRBJ1-1	medium-sized	TRBV4-2	TGTGCCAGCAGCCAGGACAGGCTGCAGACTGAAGCTTTCTTT	CASSQDRLQTEAFF
.	TRBJ2-2	medium-sized	TRBV15	TGTGCCACCAGCCCCCAAGGCACCGGGGAGCTGTTTTTT	CATSPQGTGELFF
TRBD2	TRBJ2-3	medium-sized	TRBV20-1	TGCAGTGCGGATGACGGGACTAGCGGGAGCGGAGATACGCAGTATTTT	CSADDGTSGSGDTQYF
TRBD2	TRBJ2-7	many	TRBV4-2	TGTGCCAGCAGCCAAGGGACTAGCCGGAGGCGGGAGCAGTACTTC	CASSQGTSRRREQYF
.	TRBJ1-5	medium-sized	TRBV20-1	TGCAGTACGACACTTAATAGCAATCAGCCCCAGCATTTT	CSTTLNSNQPQHF
TRBD2	TRBJ2-1	many	TRBV20-1	TGCAGTGCTAGAGTCGGGAGGGTCGCCAATGAGCAGTTCTTC	CSARVGRVANEQFF
TRBD2	TRBJ2-1	.	TRBV29-1	TGCAGCGATAGGACTAGAAAGTCCTACAATGAGCAGTTCTTC	CSDRTRKSYNEQFF
.	TRBJ2-6	.	TRBV5-1	TGCGCCAGCAGCTTGGCTAGGGGACAATGGGCCAACGTCCTGACTTTC	CASSLARGQWANVLTF
.	TRBJ1-2	few	TRBV5-4	TGTGCCAGCAGCCACTCCGGGACGGGACCTGGCTACACCTTC	CASSHSGTGPGYTF
TRBD1	TRBJ1-5	medium-sized	TRBV6-2/TRBV6-3	TGTGCCAGCAGGGGCCTAGGGACAGAGCGTAGCAATCAGCCCCAGCATTTT	CASRGLGTERSNQPQHF
.	TRBJ1-5	many	TRBV28	TGTGCCAGCAGCGTTAAGGGATATAGCAATCAGCCCCAGCATTTT	CASSVKGYSNQPQHF
.	TRBJ2-1	.	TRBV5-5	TGTGCCAGCAGCTCCATGCCAGCGGTTGGTGAGCAGTTCTTC	CASSSMPAVGEQFF
.	TRBJ2-1	many	TRBV7-3	TGTGCCAGCAGCTTAAGTGACAGCAATGAGCAGTTCTTC	CASSLSDSNEQFF
.	TRBJ1-1	medium-sized	TRBV25-1	TGTGCCAGCATAGGGCAGGCCGGTGAAGCTTTCTTT	CASIGQAGEAFF
.	TRBJ2-3	many	TRBV7-6	TGTGCCAGCAGCTCTCCGGCGGGCTTCGGCACAGATACGCAGTATTTT	CASSSPAGFGTDTQYF
.	TRBJ2-3	many	TRBV7-9	TGTGCCAGCAATCAGGGGCTTAGCACAGATACGCAGTATTTT	CASNQGLSTDTQYF
TRBD2	TRBJ2-3	.	TRBV12-3/TRBV12-4	TGTGCCAGCAGTTTAGTACGACTAGCGGTCACAGATACGCAGTATTTT	CASSLVRLAVTDTQYF
.	TRBJ1-3	.	TRBV6-2/TRBV6-3	TGTGCCAGCAGCTCTGACTCCTCTGGCTCTGGAACCACTATATATTTT	CASSSDSSGSGTTIYF
.	TRBJ1-1	few	TRBV30	TGTGCTGGACGGGGGACTGAAGCTTTCTTT	CAGRGTEAFF
.	TRBJ2-7	.	TRBV10-3	TGTGCCATCAGTTCTCCGGTGAAAGAAACCTACGAGCAGTACTTC	CAISSPVKETYEQYF
.	TRBJ1-4	medium-sized	TRBV27	TGTGCCAGCAGTCCTCGAAGAGGGTTTAATGAAAAACTGTTTTTT	CASSPRRGFNEKLFF
.	TRBJ2-1	medium-sized	TRBV28	TGTGCCAGCACAAGAGGGAATACGAATGAGCAGTTCTTC	CASTRGNTNEQFF
.	TRBJ1-2	many	TRBV28	TGTGCCAGCACCCAGCCCCCAGAGCACTATGGCTACACCTTC	CASTQPPEHYGYTF
TRBD1	TRBJ1-1	many	TRBV12-3/TRBV12-4	TGTGCCAGCAGTTCGAGGGACAGGGGGCGAATAACCGCTGAAGCTTTCTTT	CASSSRDRGRITAEAFF
.	TRBJ1-6	few	TRBV9	TGTGCCAGCAGCTTCCGACAGGAGAATAATTCACCCCTCCACTTT	CASSFRQENNSPLHF
TRBD1	TRBJ1-5	many	TRBV20-1	TGCAGTGCTAGAGATAGGACAGGGAATCAGCCCCAGCATTTT	CSARDRTGNQPQHF
TRBD1	TRBJ2-5	few	TRBV7-8	TGTGCCAGCAGCTTCGGATTCCCGGGACAGGGGAAAGAGACCCAGTACTTC	CASSFGFPGQGKETQYF
TRBD2	TRBJ2-7	few	TRBV27	TGTGCCAGCAGTTTCTCCGGGACTAACTCCTACGGGCAGTACTTC	CASSFSGTNSYGQYF
TRBD1	TRBJ2-5	many	TRBV20-1	TGCAGTGCTAGAAGTGGACAGGGGGAGACCCAGTACTTC	CSARSGQGETQYF
TRBD1	TRBJ2-7	many	TRBV28	TGTGCCAGCAGCTCCCTCGGACAGGGACGTCTGGGTGAGCAGTACTTC	CASSSLGQGRLGEQYF